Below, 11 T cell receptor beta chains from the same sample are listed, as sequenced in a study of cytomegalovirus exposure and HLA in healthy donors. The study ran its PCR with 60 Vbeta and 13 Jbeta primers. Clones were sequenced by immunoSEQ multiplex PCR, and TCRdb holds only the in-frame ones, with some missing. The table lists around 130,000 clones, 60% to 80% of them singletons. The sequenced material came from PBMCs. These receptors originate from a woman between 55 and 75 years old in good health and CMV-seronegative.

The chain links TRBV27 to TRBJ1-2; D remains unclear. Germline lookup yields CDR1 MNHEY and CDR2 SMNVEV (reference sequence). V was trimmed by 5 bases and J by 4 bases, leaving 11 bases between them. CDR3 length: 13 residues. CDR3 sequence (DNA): TGTGCCAGCAGTCCGGGAGTAGGCTATGGCTACACCTTC. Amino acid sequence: CASSPGVGYGYTF.

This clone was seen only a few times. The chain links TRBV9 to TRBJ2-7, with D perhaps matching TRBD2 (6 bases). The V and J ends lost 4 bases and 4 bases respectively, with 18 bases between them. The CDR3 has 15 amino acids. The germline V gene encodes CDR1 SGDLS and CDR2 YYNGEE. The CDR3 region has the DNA TGTGCCAGCAGCCTAGATGGGGGGAGGTGGTACGAGCAGTACTTC. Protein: CASSLDGGRWYEQYF. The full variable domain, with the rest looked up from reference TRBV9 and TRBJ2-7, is DSGVTQTPKHLITATGQRVTLRCSPRSGDLSVYWYQQSLDQGLQFLIQYYNGEERAKGNILERFSAQQFPDLHSELNLSSLELGDSALYFCASSLDGGRWYEQYFGPGTRLTVT.

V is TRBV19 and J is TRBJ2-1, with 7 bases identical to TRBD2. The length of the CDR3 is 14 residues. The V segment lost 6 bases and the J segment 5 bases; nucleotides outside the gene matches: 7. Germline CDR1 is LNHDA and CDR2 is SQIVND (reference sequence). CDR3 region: CASRKTGTNNEQFF. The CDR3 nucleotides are TGTGCCAGTAGGAAGACCGGGACTAACAATGAGCAGTTCTTC.

In DNA form, the CDR3 reads TGTGCCAGCAGCCTCAGGGGGCGAACCGGGGAGCTGTTTTTT. Amino acids: CASSLRGRTGELFF. The rearrangement joins TRBV27 to TRBJ2-2; 8 bases fit TRBD1. Germline CDR1 MNHEY, CDR2 SMNVEV (reference sequence). This CDR3 has 14 amino acids. The J segment lost 5 bases and the V segment lost 6 bases, leaving 5 bases of the junction unmatched.

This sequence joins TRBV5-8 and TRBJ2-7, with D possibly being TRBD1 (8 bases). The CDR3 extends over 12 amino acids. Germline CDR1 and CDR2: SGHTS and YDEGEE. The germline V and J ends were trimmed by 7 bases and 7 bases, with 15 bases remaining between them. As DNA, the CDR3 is TGTGCCAGCCCGACAGGGGAGGGGGAGCAGTACTTC. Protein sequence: CASPTGEGEQYF.

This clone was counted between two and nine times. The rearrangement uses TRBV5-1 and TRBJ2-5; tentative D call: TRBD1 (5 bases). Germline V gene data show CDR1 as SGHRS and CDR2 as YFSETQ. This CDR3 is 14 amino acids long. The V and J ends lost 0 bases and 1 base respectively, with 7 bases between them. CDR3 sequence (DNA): TGCGCCAGCAGCTTGGACAGGATCCAAGAGACCCAGTACTTC. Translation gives CASSLDRIQETQYF.

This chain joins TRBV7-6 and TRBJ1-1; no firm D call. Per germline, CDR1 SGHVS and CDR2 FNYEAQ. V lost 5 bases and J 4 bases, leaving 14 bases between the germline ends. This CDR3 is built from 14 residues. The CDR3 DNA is TGTGCCAGCAGCGCCAAGACTGTGGGCACTGAAGCTTTCTTT. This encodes CASSAKTVGTEAFF.

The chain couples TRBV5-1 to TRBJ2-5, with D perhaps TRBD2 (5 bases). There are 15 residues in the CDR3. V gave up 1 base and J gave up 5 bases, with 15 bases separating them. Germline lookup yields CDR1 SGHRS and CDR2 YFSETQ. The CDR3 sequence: CASSLSGNNRETQYF. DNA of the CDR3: TGCGCCAGCAGCTTGTCCGGGAATAACCGGGAGACCCAGTACTTC.

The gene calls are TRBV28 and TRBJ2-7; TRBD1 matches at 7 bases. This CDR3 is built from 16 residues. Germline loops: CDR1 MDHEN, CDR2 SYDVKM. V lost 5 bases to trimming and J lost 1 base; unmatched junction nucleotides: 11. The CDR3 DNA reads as TGTGCCAGCAGTGCCTATACAGGGGCCGGTTCCTACGAGCAGTACTTC. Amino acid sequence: CASSAYTGAGSYEQYF.

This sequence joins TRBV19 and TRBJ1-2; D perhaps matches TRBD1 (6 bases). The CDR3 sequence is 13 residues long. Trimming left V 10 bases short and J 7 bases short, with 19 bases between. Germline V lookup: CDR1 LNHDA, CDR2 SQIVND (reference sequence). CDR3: CATKRRGSLGYTF. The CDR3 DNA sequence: TGTGCCACTAAACGCAGGGGTTCACTTGGCTACACCTTC.

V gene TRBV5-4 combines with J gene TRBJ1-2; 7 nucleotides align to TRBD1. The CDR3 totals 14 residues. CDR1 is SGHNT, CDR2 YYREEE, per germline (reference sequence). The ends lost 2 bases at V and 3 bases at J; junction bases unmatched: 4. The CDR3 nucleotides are TGTGCCAGCAGCTTCACAGGGGTGGACTATGGCTACACCTTC. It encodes CASSFTGVDYGYTF.